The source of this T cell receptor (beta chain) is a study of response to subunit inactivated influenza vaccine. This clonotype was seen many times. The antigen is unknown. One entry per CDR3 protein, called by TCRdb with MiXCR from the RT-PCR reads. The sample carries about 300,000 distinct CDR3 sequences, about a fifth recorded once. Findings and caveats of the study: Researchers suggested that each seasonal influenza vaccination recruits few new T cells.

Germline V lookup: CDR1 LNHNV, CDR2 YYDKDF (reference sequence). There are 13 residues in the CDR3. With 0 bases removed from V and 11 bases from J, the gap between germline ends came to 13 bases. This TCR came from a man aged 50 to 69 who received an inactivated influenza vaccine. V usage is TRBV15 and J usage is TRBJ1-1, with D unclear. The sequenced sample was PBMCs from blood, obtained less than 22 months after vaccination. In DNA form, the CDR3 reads TGTGCCACCAGCAGAGATTTGTGGGGATTGGCTTTCTTT. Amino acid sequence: CATSRDLWGLAFF.